This TCR beta chain originates from a study of T and B cells in COVID-19 patients. For the study at large: Peripheral blood came from COVID-19 patients with active infection or after recovery. Critical illness requiring mechanical ventilation or extracorporeal membrane oxygenation affected three fifths of the roughly 20 active-infection patients.

On this clonotype itself: What it binds is unknown.

From blood, roughly 220-550 ng of genomic DNA served as TRB template. The germline CDR1 and CDR2 sequences are DFQATT and SNEGSKA (reference sequence). CDR3 length: 17 amino acids. V lost 0 bases and J lost 1; bases outside the gene matches: 10. Multiplex PCR with BIOMED2 TRB-A/B primer pools amplified TRB rearrangements. Using its own MiXCR run on the multiplex PCR reads, TCRdb lists one record per CDR3 protein. The table lists about 3,800 distinct CDR3 sequences, around 23% of them singletons, with 25% to 30% in the top ten. Study observations and caveats: At recovery TRB diversity and richness exceeded healthy donors, after highly clonal active COVID-19 repertoires. CD4+, regulatory T cell, CD8+ and sorted SARS-CoV-2-responsive or tetramer+ T cells were not yet sequenced.

The receptor was derived from a human donor with active COVID-19. This chain connects TRBV20-1 to TRBJ2-7; 9 positions agree with TRBD2. Sequenced input: blood. CDR3 region: CSARDGGRGGVSYEQYF. The CDR3 bases are TGCAGTGCTAGAGATGGTGGGCGGGGGGGCGTATCCTACGAGCAGTACTTC.